Presented here are 10 T cell receptor beta chains from one specimen sequenced in a study of CD8 T cells in ankylosing spondylitis (dated by TCRdb to 2016 to 2017). Library prep was done by 5' RACE. This sample was sequenced with an Illumina HiSeq 2500. TCRdb reanalyzed the raw reads on its own, using fastp at Q25 for trimming and MiXCR for clone calling, and kept in-frame beta chains. Rows with one shared CDR3 protein collapse into an entry with the most common genes and DNA. The sample records tens of thousands of distinct CDR3 sequences, 11% of which are singletons. The ten biggest clones cover 1.4% of the sample. Sequenced material: blood, either unsorted or a sorted T cell fraction (not recorded which). The receptors here all came from a male donor with ankylosing spondylitis or in good health (not recorded which).

The chain links TRBV5-1 to TRBJ1-4, with D tentatively TRBD1 (6 bases). Germline V gene sequence: CDR1 SGHRS, CDR2 YFSETQ. The CDR3 loop spans 14 amino acids. V was clipped by 4 bases and J by 8 bases, with 15 bases between them. Here the CDR3 reads CASSTTGWNEKLFF. In DNA form, the CDR3 reads TGCGCCAGCAGCACAACAGGGTGGAACGAAAAACTGTTTTTT.

This clonotype has at least ten counts. The CDR3 is CSARHRTRTPYEQYF. DNA for the CDR3: TGCAGTGCTAGACACCGGACTAGAACCCCCTACGAGCAGTACTTC. V gene TRBV20-1 combines with J gene TRBJ2-7; 7 bases are a match to TRBD2. In germline, CDR1 is DFQATT, CDR2 SNEGSKA (reference sequence). Trimming removed 2 bases from V and 2 bases from J; junction bases left unmatched: 9. The CDR3 is 15 residues long.

Remarks on this clonotype: A much larger clone lies a single base off, so this may be a read error. This chain links TRBV5-1 with TRBJ1-5; 9 bases line up with TRBD1. CDR1 is SGHRS, CDR2 YFSETQ, per germline. This CDR3 has 14 amino acids. Written as DNA, the CDR3 is TGCGTCAGCAGCTTGACAGGGGGTATTCAGCCCCAGCATTTT. It is translated as CVSSLTGGIQPQHF.

This clonotype has ten or more counts. The chain carries TRBV29-1 and TRBJ2-7, with D possibly TRBD1 on 6 matching bases. The V gene's germline CDR1 is SQVTM and CDR2 ANQGSEA. This CDR3 spans 15 amino acids. Trimming removed 0 bases from V and 5 bases from J, with 17 bases in between. The CDR3 loop reads CSVEDRDTGLDEQYF. DNA for the CDR3: TGCAGCGTTGAAGATAGGGACACCGGATTGGACGAGCAGTACTTC.

This clonotype was counted many times. The chain combines TRBV6-1 with TRBJ2-6, with 7 bases identical to TRBD1. The V and J ends lost 5 bases and 0 bases, in that order; junction bases with no gene match: 13. This CDR3 is 19 amino acids long. Germline-derived CDR1 and CDR2 are MNHNS and SASEGT. The CDR3 region has the DNA TGTGCCAGCAGTACCCAAGGACAGGCCTATATCTCTGGGGCCAACGTCCTGACTTTC. Translating gives CASSTQGQAYISGANVLTF.

Only a few counts were recorded for this clonotype. The chain links TRBV6-2 or TRBV6-3 to TRBJ2-5; tentatively, D is TRBD2 (6 bases). This CDR3 contains 13 residues. V was trimmed by 6 bases and J by 3 bases, leaving 11 bases between them. The germline V gene has CDR1 MNHEY and CDR2 SVGEGT. CDR3 loop: CASSQGGEETQYF. CDR3 DNA sequence: TGTGCCAGCAGCCAAGGCGGGGAAGAGACCCAGTACTTC.

This clonotype came up many times. The chain combines TRBV12-5 with TRBJ2-7; a weak D match, TRBD1 (6 bases). V lost 4 bases and J 1 base, leaving 17 bases between the germline ends. Germline V CDR1 and CDR2: LGHNT, FRNRAP. The CDR3 has 16 amino acids. The CDR3 here is CASGSNPQGWSYEQYF. The CDR3 DNA reads TGTGCTAGTGGTTCGAACCCTCAGGGGTGGTCCTACGAGCAGTACTTC.

A remark on this clonotype: Sequence at one end of the junction differs from germline and may be a read error. This chain uses TRBV3-1 with TRBJ2-5, with 11 nucleotides matching TRBD2. Germline-derived CDR1 and CDR2 are LGHDT and YNNKEL (reference sequence). The CDR3 sequence is 19 residues long. CDR3 in amino acids: CAGSLGFGASGGQSETQYF. The CDR3, as DNA: TGTGCCGGCAGTTTAGGGTTTGGGGCTAGCGGGGGGCAATCCGAGACCCAGTACTTC.

CDR3 sequence (DNA): TGTGCCAGCAGTTTGATCGGTGAACGGCTTGATACGCAGTATTTT. Translation gives CASSLIGERLDTQYF. This chain uses TRBV27 with TRBJ2-3; no clear D gene. The CDR3 has 15 amino acids. Germline V lookup: CDR1 MNHEY, CDR2 SMNVEV (reference sequence). V lost 3 bases to trimming and J lost 6 bases, with 16 bases between them.

This clonotype was counted between two and nine times. The chain uses TRBV3-1 and TRBJ2-1; tentatively, D is TRBD1 (6 bases). The CDR3 length is 13 residues. V dropped 8 bases and J dropped 4 bases, with 12 bases sitting between them. Germline V lookup: CDR1 LGHDT, CDR2 YNNKEL (reference sequence). CDR3 in amino acids: CASSGQIYNEQFF. The CDR3 DNA sequence: TGTGCCAGCTCCGGACAGATTTACAATGAGCAGTTCTTC.